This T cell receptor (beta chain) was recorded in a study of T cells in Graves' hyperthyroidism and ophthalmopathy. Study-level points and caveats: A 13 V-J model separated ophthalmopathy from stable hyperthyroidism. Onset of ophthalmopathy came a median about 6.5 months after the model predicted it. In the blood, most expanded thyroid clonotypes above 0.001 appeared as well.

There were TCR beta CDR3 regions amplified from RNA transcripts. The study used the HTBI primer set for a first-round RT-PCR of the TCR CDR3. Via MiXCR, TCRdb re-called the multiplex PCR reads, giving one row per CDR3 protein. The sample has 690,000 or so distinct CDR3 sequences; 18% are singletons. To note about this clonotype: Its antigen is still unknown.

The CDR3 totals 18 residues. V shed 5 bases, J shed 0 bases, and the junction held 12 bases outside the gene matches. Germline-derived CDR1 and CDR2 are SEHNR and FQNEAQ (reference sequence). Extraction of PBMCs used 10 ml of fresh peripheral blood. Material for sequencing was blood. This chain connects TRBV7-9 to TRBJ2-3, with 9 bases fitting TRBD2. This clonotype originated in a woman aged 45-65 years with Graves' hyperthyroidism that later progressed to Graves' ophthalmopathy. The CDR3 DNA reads TGTGCCAGCAGCCCCCCAAATAGCGGGGGCCCTAGCACAGATACGCAGTATTTT. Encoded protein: CASSPPNSGGPSTDTQYF. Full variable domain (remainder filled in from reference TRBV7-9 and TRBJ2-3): DTGVSQNPRHKITKRGQNVTFRCDPISEHNRLYWYRQTLGQGPEFLTYFQNEAQLEKSRLLSDRFSAERPKGSFSTLEIQRTEQGDSAMYLCASSPPNSGGPSTDTQYFGPGTRLTVL.